One and the same sample provided the 19 T cell receptor beta chains below, sequenced in a study of blood T cells in healthy people across ages. The authors ran a second PCR of about 6 to 12 cycles using a sample-barcoded 5' primer and a J-beta primer mix. TCRdb independently ran MiXCR on the 5' RACE reads; one entry per CDR3 protein. This table has about 1.6 million distinct CDR3 sequences, about 35% appearing once. The sample taken for sequencing was blood. The receptors originated from a woman in her twenties or thirties in good health.

The sample holds many counts of this clonotype. The chain couples TRBV4-1 to TRBJ1-2; the D is unclear. The CDR3 loop spans 13 amino acids. The V gene's germline CDR1 is MGHRA and CDR2 YSYEKL. Trimming pared 0 bases from V and 5 bases from J, leaving 7 bases between. The CDR3 region is CASSQDGRYGYTF. CDR3 bases: TGCGCCAGCAGCCAAGATGGACGGTATGGCTACACCTTC.

Only a few counts were recorded for this clonotype. The chain combines TRBV3-1 with TRBJ2-7; TRBD1 is a possible D gene (6 bases). The CDR3 length is 13 residues. Trimming cost V 3 bases and J 6 bases, with 12 bases left between them. Germline V lookup: CDR1 LGHDT, CDR2 YNNKEL (reference sequence). The CDR3 bases are TGTGCCAGCAGCCAGCTACAGGGCGGCGAGCAGTACTTC. It encodes CASSQLQGGEQYF.

The chain links TRBV2 to TRBJ2-7, with D possibly matching TRBD2 (5 bases). This CDR3 is built from 15 residues. CDR1 is SNHLY, CDR2 FYNNEI, per germline. Trimming stripped 2 bases from V and 3 bases from J, with 14 bases between. The CDR3 region is CASSERFSSRYEQYF. CDR3 nucleotide sequence: TGTGCCAGCAGTGAAAGGTTTTCTAGCCGCTACGAGCAGTACTTC.

A remark on this clonotype: A junction boundary mismatches the germline segment, possibly from a read error. The gene calls are TRBV5-6 and TRBJ2-1, with TRBD1 identical over 7 bases. The CDR3 sequence is 15 residues long. The germline CDR1 and CDR2 sequences are SGHDT and YYEEEE. CDR3 loop: CASSYDRAPYSEQFF. CDR3 nucleotides: TGTGCCAGCAGTTATGACAGGGCCCCCTACAGTGAGCAGTTCTTC.

This clonotype was seen more than once but under ten times. This chain joins TRBV29-1 and TRBJ1-4; tentatively, D is TRBD1 (5 bases). This CDR3 has 15 residues. Germline CDR1 SQVTM, CDR2 ANQGSEA. V was clipped by 4 bases and J by 5 bases, with 17 bases between them. CDR3 protein: CSVGEGPNWNEKLFF. CDR3 in DNA: TGCAGCGTTGGCGAGGGACCGAATTGGAATGAAAAACTGTTTTTT. The full variable domain, in which reference TRBV29-1 and TRBJ1-4 provide the parts outside the CDR3, is SAVISQKPSRDICQRGTSLTIQCQVDSQVTMMFWYRQQPGQSLTLIATANQGSEATYESGFVIDKFPISRPNLTFSTLTVSNMSPEDSSIYLCSVGEGPNWNEKLFFGSGTQLSVL.

The chain combines TRBV6-6 with TRBJ2-1; D may be TRBD2 (6 bases). Trimming took 6 bases from V and 9 from J, leaving 12 bases between them. The CDR3 is made up of 12 amino acids. Germline CDR1 and CDR2: MNHNY and SVGAGI (reference sequence). The CDR3 protein is CASRGTGVEQFF. The CDR3, as DNA: TGTGCCAGCAGAGGGACGGGAGTTGAGCAGTTCTTC.

Details on this clonotype: Relative to the germline gene, one junction end is altered; a read error may explain this. The chain has TRBV20-1 and TRBJ2-2, with D unresolved. Germline V gene lookup returns CDR1 DFQATT and CDR2 SNEGSKA (reference sequence). CDR3 length: 13 amino acids. The CDR3 coding sequence is TGCAGTGCCTCAGAGGCGGTAACCGGTGAGCTGTTTTTT. This sequence encodes CSASEAVTGELFF.

The chain carries TRBV19 and TRBJ2-1; D is perhaps TRBD2 (5 bases). Trimming pared 7 bases from V and 2 bases from J, leaving 9 bases between. This CDR3 region has 13 residues. The germline CDR1 and CDR2 sequences are LNHDA and SQIVND (reference sequence). The CDR3 here is CASTGITYNEQFF. CDR3 bases: TGTGCCAGTACGGGGATCACCTACAATGAGCAGTTCTTC.

The sample holds many counts of this clonotype. The rearrangement joins TRBV28 to TRBJ1-2; D is perhaps TRBD1 (5 bases). Trimming took 6 bases from V and 0 from J, leaving 11 bases between them. The CDR3 has 14 residues. The germline CDR1 and CDR2 sequences are MDHEN and SYDVKM. CDR3 sequence: CASSLRQSNYGYTF. The DNA of the CDR3 is TGTGCCAGCAGCTTGAGACAGTCTAACTATGGCTACACCTTC.

This clonotype was found many times. At one end, the junction sequence differs from germline, possibly due to a read error. The chain is built from TRBV27 and TRBJ2-7; D remains ambiguous. The V gene's germline CDR1 is MNHEY and CDR2 SMNVEV (reference sequence). The CDR3 length is 13 residues. CDR3 sequence reads: CASSLSGSYEQYF. The CDR3 bases are TGTGCCAGCAGCTTATCTGGCTCCTACGAGCAGTACTTC.

This clonotype appeared a few times. The chain is built from TRBV28 and TRBJ2-1; D assignment may be TRBD1 or TRBD2 (5 bases each). V was clipped by 7 bases and J by 9 bases, with 13 bases between them. CDR1 MDHEN and CDR2 SYDVKM come from the germline V gene. The CDR3 totals 12 residues. The CDR3 region has the DNA TGTGCCAGCACCAATGGGGGTATTGAGCAGTTCTTC. Protein sequence: CASTNGGIEQFF.

The rearrangement links TRBV29-1 to TRBJ2-5, with a possible D match to TRBD1 (6 bases). The DNA end is a closer match to TRBJ2-7, so the J assignment may be wrong. The CDR3 runs to 13 residues. Germline V gives CDR1 SQVTM, CDR2 ANQGSEA. CDR3 DNA sequence: TGCAGCGTTTCGGACAGTCGGTTCTACGAGCAGTACTTC. This encodes CSVSDSRFYEQYF.

Comments on this clonotype: An end of the junction differs from the germline gene, which may be a read error. The chain has TRBV15 and TRBJ2-1, with 11 bases lining up with TRBD2. CDR3 length equals 21 residues. Looked up from germline, CDR1 is LNHNV and CDR2 is YYDKDF (reference sequence). The CDR3 region has the DNA TGTGCCACCAGCAGTGGGATTCTAGCGGGAGGTCGCCCGGGATCCTACAATGGGCAGTTCTTC. Translated, it gives CATSSGILAGGRPGSYNGQFF.

With regard to this clonotype: The germline gene is not matched at one end of the junction; a read error may be the cause. CDR3 nucleotide sequence: TGCAGTGCTAGGAGACTAGCGGGGGGTGGAGATGCGCAGTATTTT. Its protein is CSARRLAGGGDAQYF. The chain recombines TRBV20-1 with TRBJ2-3, with TRBD2 identical over 13 bases. CDR3 length: 15 amino acids. The germline V gene encodes CDR1 DFQATT and CDR2 SNEGSKA (reference sequence).

This clonotype was seen only a few times. The V gene is TRBV11-2, the J gene TRBJ2-3; 7 bases are shared with TRBD1. The CDR3 runs to 17 residues. Germline CDR1 reads SGHAT; CDR2 reads FQNNGV. The J segment lost 0 bases and the V segment lost 0 bases, leaving 6 bases of the junction unmatched. CDR3 loop: CASSLDLKGASTDTQYF. The CDR3 bases are TGTGCCAGCAGCTTAGATCTGAAGGGGGCGAGCACAGATACGCAGTATTTT.

The V call is TRBV9, the J call TRBJ2-5, with a weak D call TRBD1 (5 bases). Germline CDR1 is SGDLS and CDR2 is YYNGEE. This CDR3 has 14 residues. V lost 3 bases and J 0 bases, leaving 9 bases between the germline ends. The CDR3, as DNA: TGTGCCAGCAGCGCAAGGGGAAACCAAGAGACCCAGTACTTC. Its protein product is CASSARGNQETQYF.

This clonotype appeared a few times. CDR3 DNA sequence: TGTGCCAGCAATCAGGGATCACGGTCAGATACGCAGTATTTT. Translated, it gives CASNQGSRSDTQYF. This chain joins TRBV28 and TRBJ2-3, with a possible D match to TRBD1 (5 bases). This CDR3 is built from 14 residues. The V gene's germline CDR1 is MDHEN and CDR2 SYDVKM. V was clipped by 7 bases and J by 4 bases, with 15 bases between them.

The V gene is TRBV19, the J gene TRBJ1-6, with D unclear. Germline V lookup: CDR1 LNHDA, CDR2 SQIVND (reference sequence). The CDR3 runs 15 residues. V was cut by 3 bases and J by 3 bases, with 9 bases left in between. CDR3 DNA: TGTGCCAGTAGTATGCAGTGGGACTATAATTCACCCCTCCACTTT. Its protein is CASSMQWDYNSPLHF.

V gene TRBV20-1 combines with J gene TRBJ2-7; no firm D call. The CDR3 consists of 11 residues. Germline CDR1 is DFQATT and CDR2 is SNEGSKA (reference sequence). V was cut by 4 bases and J by 5 bases, with 9 bases left in between. CDR3 sequence reads: CSANGAHEQYF. In nucleotides, the CDR3 is TGCAGTGCTAACGGTGCCCACGAGCAGTACTTC.